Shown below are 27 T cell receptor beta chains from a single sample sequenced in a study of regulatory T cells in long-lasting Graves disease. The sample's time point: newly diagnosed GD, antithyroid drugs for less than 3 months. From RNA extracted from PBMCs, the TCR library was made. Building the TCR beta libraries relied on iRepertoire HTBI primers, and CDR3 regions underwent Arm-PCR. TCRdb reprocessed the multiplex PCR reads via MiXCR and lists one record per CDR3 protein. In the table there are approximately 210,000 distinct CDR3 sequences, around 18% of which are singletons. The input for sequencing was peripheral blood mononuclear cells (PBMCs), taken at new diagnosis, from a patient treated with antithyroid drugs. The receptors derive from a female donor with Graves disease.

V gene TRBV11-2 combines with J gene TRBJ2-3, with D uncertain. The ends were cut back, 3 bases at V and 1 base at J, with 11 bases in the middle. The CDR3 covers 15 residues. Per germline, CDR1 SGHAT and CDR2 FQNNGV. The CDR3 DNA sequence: TGTGCCAGCAGCTTTCTGTTGATCGGCACAGATACGCAGTATTTT. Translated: CASSFLLIGTDTQYF.

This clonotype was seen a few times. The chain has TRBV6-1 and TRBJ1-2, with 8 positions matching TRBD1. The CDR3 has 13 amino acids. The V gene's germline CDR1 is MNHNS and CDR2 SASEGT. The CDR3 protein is CVGQGAANYGYTF. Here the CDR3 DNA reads TGTGTGGGGCAGGGGGCCGCTAACTATGGCTACACCTTC.

CDR3 in amino acids: CASTPGLADSYEQYF. Here the CDR3 DNA reads TGTGCCAGTACACCTGGACTAGCGGACTCCTACGAGCAGTACTTC. This chain connects TRBV19 to TRBJ2-7, with 10 bases fitting TRBD2. The CDR3 loop spans 15 amino acids. J gave up 0 bases and V 7 bases, and 6 bases lay outside the gene matches. The V gene's germline CDR1 is LNHDA and CDR2 SQIVND (reference sequence). The full variable domain, with the rest looked up from reference TRBV19 and TRBJ2-7, is DGGITQSPKYLFRKEGQNVTLSCEQNLNHDAMYWYRQDPGQGLRLIYYSQIVNDFQKGDIAEGYSVSREKKESFPLTVTSAQKNPTAFYLCASTPGLADSYEQYFGPGTRLTVT.

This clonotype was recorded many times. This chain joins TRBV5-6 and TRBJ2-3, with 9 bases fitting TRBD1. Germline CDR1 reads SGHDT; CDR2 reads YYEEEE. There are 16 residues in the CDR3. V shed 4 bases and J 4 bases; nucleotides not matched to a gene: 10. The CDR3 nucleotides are TGTGCCAGCAGCGTTACCGGGACAGGGATGCCAGATACGCAGTATTTT. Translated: CASSVTGTGMPDTQYF.

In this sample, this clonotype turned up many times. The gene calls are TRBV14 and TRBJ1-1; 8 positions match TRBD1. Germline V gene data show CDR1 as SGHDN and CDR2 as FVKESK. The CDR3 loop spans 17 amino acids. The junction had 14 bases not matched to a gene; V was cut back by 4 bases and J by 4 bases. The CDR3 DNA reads TGTGCCAGCAGCCGGCCCCTTGGGCAGGGGGCCGGCACTGAAGCTTTCTTT. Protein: CASSRPLGQGAGTEAFF.

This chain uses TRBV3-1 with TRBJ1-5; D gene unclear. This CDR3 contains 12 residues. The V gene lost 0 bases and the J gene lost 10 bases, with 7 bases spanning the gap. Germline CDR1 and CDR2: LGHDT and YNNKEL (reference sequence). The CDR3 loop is CASSQDRGPQHF. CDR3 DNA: TGTGCCAGCAGCCAAGATCGAGGACCCCAGCATTTT.

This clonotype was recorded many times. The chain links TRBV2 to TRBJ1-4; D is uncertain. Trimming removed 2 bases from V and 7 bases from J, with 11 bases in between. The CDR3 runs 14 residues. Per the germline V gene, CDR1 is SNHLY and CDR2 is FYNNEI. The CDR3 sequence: CASSERVVVEKLFF. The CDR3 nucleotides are TGTGCCAGCAGTGAAAGGGTGGTGGTTGAAAAACTGTTTTTT.

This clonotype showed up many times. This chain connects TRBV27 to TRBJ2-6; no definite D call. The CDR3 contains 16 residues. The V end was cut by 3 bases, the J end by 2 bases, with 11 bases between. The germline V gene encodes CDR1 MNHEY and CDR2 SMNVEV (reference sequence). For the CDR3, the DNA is TGTGCCAGCAGTTTCGAATTTTTAACTGGGGCCAACGTCCTGACTTTC. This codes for CASSFEFLTGANVLTF.

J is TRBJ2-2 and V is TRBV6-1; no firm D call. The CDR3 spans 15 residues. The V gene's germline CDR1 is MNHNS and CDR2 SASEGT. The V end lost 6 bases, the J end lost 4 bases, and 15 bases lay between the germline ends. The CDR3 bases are TGTGCCAGCAGCCTCAGCGAACTCACCACCGGGGAGCTGTTTTTT. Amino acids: CASSLSELTTGELFF.

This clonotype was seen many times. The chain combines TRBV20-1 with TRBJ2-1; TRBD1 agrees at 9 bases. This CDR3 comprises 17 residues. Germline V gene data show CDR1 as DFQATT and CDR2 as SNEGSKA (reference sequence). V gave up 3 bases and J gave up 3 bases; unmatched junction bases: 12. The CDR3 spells CSASALTGGTYYNEQFF. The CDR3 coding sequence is TGCAGTGCTAGTGCTCTTACAGGGGGCACCTACTACAATGAGCAGTTCTTC.

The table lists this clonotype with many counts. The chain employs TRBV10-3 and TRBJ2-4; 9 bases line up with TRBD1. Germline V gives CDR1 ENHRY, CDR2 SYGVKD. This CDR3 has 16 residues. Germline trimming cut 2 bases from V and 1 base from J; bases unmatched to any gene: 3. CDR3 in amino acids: CAISEGTGNAKNIQYF. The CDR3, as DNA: TGTGCCATCAGTGAGGGGACAGGGAATGCCAAAAACATTCAGTACTTC.

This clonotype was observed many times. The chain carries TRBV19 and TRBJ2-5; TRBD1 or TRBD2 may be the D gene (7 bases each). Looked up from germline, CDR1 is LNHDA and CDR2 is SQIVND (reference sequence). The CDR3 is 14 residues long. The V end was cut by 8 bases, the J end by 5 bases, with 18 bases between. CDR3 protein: CASRGEGAGETQYF. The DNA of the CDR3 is TGTGCCAGTCGAGGGGAGGGGGCCGGGGAGACCCAGTACTTC.

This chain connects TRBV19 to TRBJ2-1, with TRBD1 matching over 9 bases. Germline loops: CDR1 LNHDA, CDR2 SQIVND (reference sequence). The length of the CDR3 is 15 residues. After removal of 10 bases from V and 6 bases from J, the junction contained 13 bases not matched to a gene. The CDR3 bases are TGTGCCACGAAGAGTGGGGGACAGGGACCCAATGAGCAGTTCTTC. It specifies CATKSGGQGPNEQFF.

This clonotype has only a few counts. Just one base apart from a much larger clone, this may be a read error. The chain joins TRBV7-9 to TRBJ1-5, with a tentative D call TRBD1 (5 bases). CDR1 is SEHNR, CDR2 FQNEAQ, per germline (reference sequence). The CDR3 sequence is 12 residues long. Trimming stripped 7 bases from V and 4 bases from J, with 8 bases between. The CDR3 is CASNQGNQPQHF. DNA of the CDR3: TGTGCCAGCAACCAGGGTAATCAGCCCCAGCATTTT. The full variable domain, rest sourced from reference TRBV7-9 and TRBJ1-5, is DTGVSQNPRHKITKRGQNVTFRCDPISEHNRLYWYRQTLGQGPEFLTYFQNEAQLEKSRLLSDRFSAERPKGSFSTLEIQRTEQGDSAMYLCASNQGNQPQHFGDGTRLSIL.

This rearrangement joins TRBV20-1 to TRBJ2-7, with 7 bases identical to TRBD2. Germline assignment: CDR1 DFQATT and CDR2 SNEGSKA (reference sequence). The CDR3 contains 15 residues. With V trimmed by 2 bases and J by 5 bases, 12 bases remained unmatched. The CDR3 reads CSARQAGPSVNEQYF. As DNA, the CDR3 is TGCAGTGCTAGACAAGCGGGGCCATCGGTCAACGAGCAGTACTTC.

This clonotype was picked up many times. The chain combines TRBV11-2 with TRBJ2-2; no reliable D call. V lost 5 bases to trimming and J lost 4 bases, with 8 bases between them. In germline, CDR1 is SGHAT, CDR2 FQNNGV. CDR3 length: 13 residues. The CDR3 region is CASSIDPTGELFF. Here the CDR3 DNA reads TGTGCCAGCAGCATCGACCCCACCGGGGAGCTGTTTTTT.

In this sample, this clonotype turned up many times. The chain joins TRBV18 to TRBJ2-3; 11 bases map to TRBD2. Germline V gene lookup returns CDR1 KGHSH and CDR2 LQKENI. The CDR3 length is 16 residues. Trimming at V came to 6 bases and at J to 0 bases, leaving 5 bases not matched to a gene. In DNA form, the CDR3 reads TGTGCCAGCTCCGGACTAGCGGGCCCTAGCACAGATACGCAGTATTTT. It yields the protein CASSGLAGPSTDTQYF.

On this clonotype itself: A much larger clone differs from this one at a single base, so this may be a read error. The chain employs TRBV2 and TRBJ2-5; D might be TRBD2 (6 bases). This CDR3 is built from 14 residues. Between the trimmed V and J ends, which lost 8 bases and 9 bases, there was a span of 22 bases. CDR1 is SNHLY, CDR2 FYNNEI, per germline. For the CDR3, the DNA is TGTGCCAGCGGAGCCGGGACCAGCTGGGGGGCCCAGTACTTC. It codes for CASGAGTSWGAQYF.

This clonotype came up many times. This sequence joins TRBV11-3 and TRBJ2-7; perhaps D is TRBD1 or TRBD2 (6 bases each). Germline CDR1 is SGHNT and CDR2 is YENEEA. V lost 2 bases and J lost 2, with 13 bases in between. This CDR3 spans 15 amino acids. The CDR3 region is CASSLRRGLTYEQYF. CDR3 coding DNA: TGTGCCAGCAGCTTACGTCGGGGGCTGACCTACGAGCAGTACTTC.

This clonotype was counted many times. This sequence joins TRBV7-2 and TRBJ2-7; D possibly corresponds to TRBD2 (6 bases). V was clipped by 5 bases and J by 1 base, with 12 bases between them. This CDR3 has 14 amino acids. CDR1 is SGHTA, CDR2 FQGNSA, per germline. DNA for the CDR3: TGTGCCAGCAGCAGGGGACTGACGTCCTACGAGCAGTACTTC. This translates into CASSRGLTSYEQYF.

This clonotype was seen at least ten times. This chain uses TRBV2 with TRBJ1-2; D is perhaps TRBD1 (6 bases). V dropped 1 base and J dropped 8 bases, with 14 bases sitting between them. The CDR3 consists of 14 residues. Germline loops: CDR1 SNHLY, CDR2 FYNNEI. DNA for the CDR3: TGTGCCAGCAGTGAAGACAGGGTTCTGAAAGGCTACACCTTC. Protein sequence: CASSEDRVLKGYTF.

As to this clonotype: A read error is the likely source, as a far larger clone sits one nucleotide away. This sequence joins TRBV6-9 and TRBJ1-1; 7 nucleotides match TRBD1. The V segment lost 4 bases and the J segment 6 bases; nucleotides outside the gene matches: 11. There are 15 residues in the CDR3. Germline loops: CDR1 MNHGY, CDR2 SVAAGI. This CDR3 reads CASSSNRGPGAEAFF. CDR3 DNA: TGTGCCAGCAGTTCGAACAGGGGCCCGGGGGCTGAAGCTTTCTTT.

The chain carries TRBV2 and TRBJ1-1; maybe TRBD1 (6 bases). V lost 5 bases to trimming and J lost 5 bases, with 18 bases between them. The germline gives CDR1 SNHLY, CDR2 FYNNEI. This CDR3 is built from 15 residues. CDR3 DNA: TGTGCCAGCAGTCGATACCGAACAGGGATTACTGAAGCTTTCTTT. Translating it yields CASSRYRTGITEAFF. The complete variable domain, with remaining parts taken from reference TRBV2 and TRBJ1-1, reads EPEVTQTPSHQVTQMGQEVILRCVPISNHLYFYWYRQILGQKVEFLVSFYNNEISEKSEIFDDQFSVERPDGSNFTLKIRSTKLEDSAMYFCASSRYRTGITEAFFGQGTRLTVV.

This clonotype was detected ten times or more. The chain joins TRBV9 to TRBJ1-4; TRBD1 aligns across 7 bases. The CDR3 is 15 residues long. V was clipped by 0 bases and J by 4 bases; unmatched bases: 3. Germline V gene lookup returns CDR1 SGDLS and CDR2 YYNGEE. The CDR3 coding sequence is TGTGCCAGCAGCGTAGCAGACAGGGTTAATGAAAAACTGTTTTTT. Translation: CASSVADRVNEKLFF.

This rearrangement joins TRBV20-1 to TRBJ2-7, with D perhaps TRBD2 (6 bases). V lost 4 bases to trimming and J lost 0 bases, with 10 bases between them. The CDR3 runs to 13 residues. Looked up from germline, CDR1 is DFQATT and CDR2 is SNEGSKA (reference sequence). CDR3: CSATPTSSYEQYF. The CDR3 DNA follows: TGCAGTGCTACCCCGACTAGCTCCTACGAGCAGTACTTC.

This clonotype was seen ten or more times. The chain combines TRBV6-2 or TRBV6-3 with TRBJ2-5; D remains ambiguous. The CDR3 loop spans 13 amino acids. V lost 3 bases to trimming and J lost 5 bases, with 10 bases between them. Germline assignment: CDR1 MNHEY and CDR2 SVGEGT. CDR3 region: CASSYALRETQYF. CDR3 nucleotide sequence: TGTGCCAGCAGTTATGCGTTGAGGGAGACCCAGTACTTC.

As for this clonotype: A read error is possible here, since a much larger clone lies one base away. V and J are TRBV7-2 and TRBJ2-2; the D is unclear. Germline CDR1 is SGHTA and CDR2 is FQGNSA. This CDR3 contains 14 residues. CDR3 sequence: CASSLNFNIGELFF. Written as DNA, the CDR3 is TGTGCCAGCAGCTTAAACTTTAACATCGGGGAGCTGTTTTTT.